This T cell receptor beta chain appears in the sequencing data of a study of blood T cell repertoires in COVID-19. Germline-derived CDR1 and CDR2 are WSHSY and SAAADI. V was cut by 2 bases and J by 2 bases, with 8 bases left in between. CDR3 length: 14 residues. Here immunoSEQ multiplex PCR was the method, and the copy in TCRdb shows in-frame clones only, minus some. This sample has some 150,000 clones, with around nine tenths found just once. Source material: peripheral blood. This receptor was obtained from a woman aged 40 to 50 with acute or convalescent COVID-19. The chain combines TRBV10-2 with TRBJ2-3; D is undetermined. The CDR3, as DNA: TGCGCCAGCAGTGAGGGCTACTACACAGATACGCAGTATTTT. Translating gives CASSEGYYTDTQYF.